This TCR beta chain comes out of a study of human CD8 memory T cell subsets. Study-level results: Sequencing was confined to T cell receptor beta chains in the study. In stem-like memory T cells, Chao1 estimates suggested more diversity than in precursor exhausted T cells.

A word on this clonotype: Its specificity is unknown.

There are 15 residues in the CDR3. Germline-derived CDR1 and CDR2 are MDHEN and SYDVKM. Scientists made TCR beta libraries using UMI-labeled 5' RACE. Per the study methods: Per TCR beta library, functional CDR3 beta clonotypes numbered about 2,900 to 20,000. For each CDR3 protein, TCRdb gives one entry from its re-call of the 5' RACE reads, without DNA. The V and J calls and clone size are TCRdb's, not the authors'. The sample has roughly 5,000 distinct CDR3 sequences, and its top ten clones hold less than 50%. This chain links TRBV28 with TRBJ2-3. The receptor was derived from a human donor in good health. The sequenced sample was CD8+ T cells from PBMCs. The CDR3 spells CASSLLHFDTDTQYF.